The 16 T cell receptor beta chains presented below share a single source sample, sequenced in a study of a mutant IDH1 vaccine in newly diagnosed glioma. Described time point: week 47, end of study. Vaccination used 300 ug of mutant IDH1 20-mer peptide per dose, with topical imiquimod. No antigen has been assigned to these receptors. Method: immunoSEQ multiplex PCR; TCRdb's copy keeps in-frame clones and lacks some. This table holds about 34,000 clones, about 83% found once. Sequenced here: PBMCs, sampled from a glioma patient whose treatment included an IDH1 peptide vaccine. The receptors here all came from a woman aged 25 to 39 with glioma.

V usage is TRBV5-5 and J usage is TRBJ2-1; 7 nucleotides agree with TRBD1. The CDR3 is 14 residues long. Germline assignment: CDR1 SGHKS and CDR2 YYEKEE (reference sequence). With 1 base clipped from V and 7 bases from J, the junction kept 5 bases outside the gene matches. The CDR3 reads CASSLYGTVNEQFF. CDR3 DNA sequence: TGTGCCAGCAGCTTGTACGGGACAGTTAATGAGCAGTTCTTC. The full variable domain, completed using reference TRBV5-5 and TRBJ2-1, is DAGVTQSPTHLIKTRGQQVTLRCSPISGHKSVSWYQQVLGQGPQFIFQYYEKEERGRGNFPDRFSARQFPNYSSELNVNALLLGDSALYLCASSLYGTVNEQFFGPGTRLTVL.

CDR3 sequence reads: CASSYGIGRGQYF. CDR3 coding DNA: TGTGCCAGCAGTTACGGGATTGGTAGGGGTCAGTACTTC. J is TRBJ2-7 and V is TRBV6-5; perhaps TRBD1 as D (5 bases). The CDR3 consists of 13 residues. Germline V lookup: CDR1 MNHEY, CDR2 SVGAGI. V dropped 2 bases and J dropped 10 bases, with 15 bases sitting between them.

The table lists this clone with a count of one. For the CDR3, the DNA is TGCGCCAGCAGCCAAGAGTCAGGGGGCCTCTATGGCTACACCTTC. It specifies CASSQESGGLYGYTF. V gene TRBV4-3 combines with J gene TRBJ1-2, with 8 bases lining up with TRBD1. The CDR3 extends over 15 amino acids. Germline CDR1 LGHNA, CDR2 YSLEER. Unmatched junction bases numbered 4, after V lost 0 bases and J lost 4 bases.

This clone has only one observation. The chain is built from TRBV4-3 and TRBJ2-5, with no clear D. V was pared by 4 bases and J by 7 bases, with 10 bases between. The CDR3 runs 12 residues. Germline CDR1 reads LGHNA; CDR2 reads YSLEER. For the CDR3, the DNA is TGCGCCAGCAGCCGGCTAGACGGGACCCAGTACTTC. Protein sequence: CASSRLDGTQYF.

This clone was recorded once. V gene TRBV12-1 combines with J gene TRBJ1-5; the table's TRBD1 call for D was not verified on the DNA. TRBV12-1 is an annotated pseudogene. The CDR3 consists of 13 residues. CDR3 in DNA: TGTGCCAGCAGTTCAGACAGAAAGCAGCCCCAGCATTTT. Its translation is CASSSDRKQPQHF.

The chain has TRBV7-2 and TRBJ1-5; TRBD1 is a possible D gene (5 bases). The V end lost 1 base, the J end lost 7 bases, and 8 bases lay between the germline ends. There are 13 residues in the CDR3. Germline V gene lookup returns CDR1 SGHTA and CDR2 FQGNSA. CDR3 region: CASSLGQNQPQHF. The DNA of the CDR3 is TGTGCCAGCAGCTTAGGACAGAACCAGCCCCAGCATTTT. Supplemented by reference TRBV7-2 and TRBJ1-5, the full variable domain reads GAGVSQSPSNKVTEKGKDVELRCDPISGHTALYWYRQSLGQGLEFLIYFQGNSAPDKSGLPSDRFSAERTGGSVSTLTIQRTQQEDSAVYLCASSLGQNQPQHFGDGTRLSIL.

The V gene is TRBV29-1, the J gene TRBJ2-2; the D call may be TRBD1 or TRBD2 (6 bases each). Trimming removed 4 bases from V and 3 bases from J, with 15 bases in between. CDR1 SQVTM and CDR2 ANQGSEA come from the germline V gene. The CDR3 has 15 amino acids. CDR3 in DNA: TGCAGCGTTGCTCGGGGGCTAGGGGACACCGGGGAGCTGTTTTTT. This encodes CSVARGLGDTGELFF.

The rearrangement links TRBV18 to TRBJ2-3, with 10 bases matching TRBD2. The V segment lost 4 bases and the J segment 2 bases; nucleotides outside the gene matches: 6. Germline V gives CDR1 KGHSH, CDR2 LQKENI. The CDR3 contains 16 residues. CDR3 in amino acids: CASSHLAGDLTDTQYF. In DNA, the CDR3 is TGTGCCAGCTCACATCTAGCGGGGGACCTCACAGATACGCAGTATTTT.

J is TRBJ1-2 and V is TRBV2; D perhaps matches TRBD1 (5 bases). The CDR3 runs to 14 residues. Germline V gene sequence: CDR1 SNHLY, CDR2 FYNNEI. Deletions cut 7 bases from V and 3 bases from J, with 15 bases between. CDR3 protein: CASKAGQIDYGYTF. CDR3 nucleotide sequence: TGTGCCAGCAAGGCAGGGCAAATCGACTATGGCTACACCTTC.

The gene calls are TRBV7-2 and TRBJ1-2; 9 bases are a match to TRBD1. The length of the CDR3 is 13 residues. Germline V gives CDR1 SGHTA, CDR2 FQGNSA. J gave up 7 bases and V 7 bases, and 7 bases lay outside the gene matches. Here the CDR3 DNA reads TGTGCCAGCACCCTGACAGGGGGAACTGGCTACACCTTC. Residues: CASTLTGGTGYTF.

This clone qualifies as medium-sized. The rearrangement links TRBV7-2 to TRBJ1-4; 8 positions agree with TRBD1. Germline CDR1 reads SGHTA; CDR2 reads FQGNSA. V lost 1 base, J lost 9 bases, and 7 bases stayed unmatched. This CDR3 spans 15 amino acids. The CDR3 bases are TGTGCCAGCAGCTTAGAATCAGGGGGCCTGAAAAAACTGTTTTTT. This sequence encodes CASSLESGGLKKLFF. The full variable domain, with the rest looked up from reference TRBV7-2 and TRBJ1-4, is GAGVSQSPSNKVTEKGKDVELRCDPISGHTALYWYRQSLGQGLEFLIYFQGNSAPDKSGLPSDRFSAERTGGSVSTLTIQRTQQEDSAVYLCASSLESGGLKKLFFGSGTQLSVL.

The chain is built from TRBV18 and TRBJ1-5, with 7 bases that match TRBD1. Germline V gene lookup returns CDR1 KGHSH and CDR2 LQKENI. This CDR3 has 16 amino acids. Trimming cost V 2 bases and J 2 bases; bases outside gene matches: 6. CDR3: CASSPFSGQGNQPQHF. In DNA form, the CDR3 reads TGTGCCAGCTCACCATTCTCTGGACAGGGCAATCAGCCCCAGCATTTT.

CDR3 bases: TGCGCCAGCAGCCCGAGGGACAGTCAAGAGACCCAGTACTTC. Protein sequence: CASSPRDSQETQYF. The rearrangement links TRBV5-1 to TRBJ2-5; TRBD1 matches 7 bases. Per germline, CDR1 SGHRS and CDR2 YFSETQ. There are 14 residues in the CDR3. Germline trimming cut 4 bases from V and 2 bases from J; bases unmatched to any gene: 5.

The chain employs TRBV2 and TRBJ1-6; D remains unclear. V dropped 5 bases and J dropped 10 bases, with 0 bases sitting between them. CDR3 size: 9 residues. Germline values: CDR1 SNHLY, CDR2 FYNNEI. The CDR3 DNA reads as TGTGCCAGCAGTTCACCCCTCCACTTT. Its protein is CASSSPLHF. Drawing the rest from reference TRBV2 and TRBJ1-6, the complete variable domain is EPEVTQTPSHQVTQMGQEVILRCVPISNHLYFYWYRQILGQKVEFLVSFYNNEISEKSEIFDDQFSVERPDGSNFTLKIRSTKLEDSAMYFCASSSPLHFGNGTRLTVT.

The rearrangement uses TRBV7-7 and TRBJ1-1; D remains ambiguous. V lost 1 base, J lost 4 bases, and 7 bases lay in between. The CDR3 consists of 13 residues. Germline-derived CDR1 and CDR2 are SSHAT and FNYEAQ (reference sequence). CDR3: CASSLVAGTEAFF. CDR3 in DNA: TGTGCCAGCAGCTTAGTAGCAGGCACTGAAGCTTTCTTT.

The rearrangement joins TRBV19 to TRBJ1-2, with 10 bases aligning to TRBD1. V shed 7 bases, J shed 4 bases, and the junction held 15 bases outside the gene matches. The CDR3 runs 17 residues. Germline loops: CDR1 LNHDA, CDR2 SQIVND (reference sequence). The CDR3 coding sequence is TGTGCCAGTATGGGTCACGGGACAGGGGAAGACGGCTATGGCTACACCTTC. Encoded protein: CASMGHGTGEDGYGYTF.